This is a list of T cell receptor beta chains from one sample in a study of T cells in Graves' hyperthyroidism and ophthalmopathy. TCRdb independently ran MiXCR on the multiplex PCR reads; one entry per CDR3 protein. The table includes roughly 300,000 distinct CDR3 sequences, about 20% detected once. The material sequenced was blood. The origin of the receptors is a woman between 50 and 59 years old with Graves' hyperthyroidism. The CDR3 runs from the conserved cysteine through the conserved F or W. Fields, in order: clone size, D gene, J gene, V gene, CDR3 length, CDR3 DNA, CDR3 protein. A D gene is named only where the DNA matches it firmly. A row's size may be missing; if present it is once, few, many or a size class.

abundance: few; d_gene: -; j_gene: TRBJ1-5; v_gene: TRBV14; len: 14; CDR3nt: TGTGCCAGCAGTCTCTGGGGGATCAATCAGCCCCAGCATTTT; CDR3aa: CASSLWGINQPQHF
abundance: many; d_gene: -; j_gene: TRBJ2-3; v_gene: TRBV6-5; len: 15; CDR3nt: TGTGCCAGCAGTTACTCATCCGGGAGCCCAGATACGCAGTATTTT; CDR3aa: CASSYSSGSPDTQYF
abundance: -; d_gene: TRBD1; j_gene: TRBJ1-6; v_gene: TRBV5-6; len: 14; CDR3nt: TGTGCCAGCAGCTTGGAACAGGGGGTTGCACCCCTCCACTTT; CDR3aa: CASSLEQGVAPLHF
abundance: many; d_gene: -; j_gene: TRBJ2-7; v_gene: TRBV12-3/TRBV12-4; len: 14; CDR3nt: TGTGCCAGCAGTCAAGGCAGCCTTACCTACGAGCAGTACTTC; CDR3aa: CASSQGSLTYEQYF
abundance: many; d_gene: TRBD1; j_gene: TRBJ1-2; v_gene: TRBV30; len: 17; CDR3nt: TGTGCCTGGAACGGAGCCTCAAGGGACAGGACAATTTATGGCTACACCTTC; CDR3aa: CAWNGASRDRTIYGYTF
abundance: once; d_gene: -; j_gene: TRBJ2-1; v_gene: TRBV4-1; len: 11; CDR3nt: TGCGCCAGCAGCCATGGCAGAGAGCAGTTCTTC; CDR3aa: CASSHGREQFF
abundance: many; d_gene: -; j_gene: TRBJ2-1; v_gene: TRBV3-1; len: 15; CDR3nt: TGTGCCAGCAGCCAAGTGGCTCGTTTGGGCAATGAGCAGTTCTTC; CDR3aa: CASSQVARLGNEQFF
abundance: -; d_gene: TRBD1; j_gene: TRBJ1-1; v_gene: TRBV4-1; len: 13; CDR3nt: TGCGCCAGCAGCCAAGAAAATACGGGACAGGGTTTCTTT; CDR3aa: CASSQENTGQGFF
abundance: many; d_gene: -; j_gene: TRBJ2-1; v_gene: TRBV2; len: 13; CDR3nt: TGTGCCAGCAGTCTCCGACTCAACAATGAGCAGTTCTTC; CDR3aa: CASSLRLNNEQFF
abundance: many; d_gene: -; j_gene: TRBJ1-2; v_gene: TRBV2; len: 11; CDR3nt: TGTGCCAGCCCAGTGTGGGATGGCTACACCTTC; CDR3aa: CASPVWDGYTF
abundance: many; d_gene: -; j_gene: TRBJ2-7; v_gene: TRBV5-1; len: 13; CDR3nt: TGCGCCAGCAGTTCGACGATGGGGACCGAGCAGTACTTC; CDR3aa: CASSSTMGTEQYF
abundance: few; d_gene: -; j_gene: TRBJ2-2; v_gene: TRBV2; len: 13; CDR3nt: TGTGCCAGTACAGGGTTGTACACCGGGGAGCTGTTTTTT; CDR3aa: CASTGLYTGELFF
abundance: few; d_gene: -; j_gene: TRBJ1-5; v_gene: TRBV18; len: 14; CDR3nt: TGTGCCAGCTCACCATCAGAGAGGGGGCAGCCCCAGCATTTT; CDR3aa: CASSPSERGQPQHF
abundance: -; d_gene: -; j_gene: TRBJ1-3; v_gene: TRBV10-3; len: 14; CDR3nt: TGTGCCATCACGTTGGGGGGGATTGGAAACACCATATATTTT; CDR3aa: CAITLGGIGNTIYF